Here is one T cell receptor (beta chain) with its context. Its cognate antigen is unknown. Between the trimmed V and J ends, which lost 6 bases and 6 bases, there was a span of 14 bases. This CDR3 has 14 residues. CDR1 is KGHSH and CDR2 is LQKENI in the germline V gene. This record comes from a study of OX40 agonist ivuxolimab in advanced cancers. The overall study: Patients were given ivuxolimab, an antibody that agonizes OX40 (CD134). The dose-escalation cohort was approximately 81% male, with a mean age of 60 years, ranging about 20 to 79. A history of anti-PD-1, anti-PD-L1 or anti-CTLA-4 therapy was acceptable, and more than 30% had some. Findings and limits, study-wide: Expanded clones belonging to CD8+ T cells outnumbered, on average, those of CD4+.

The table came from immunoSEQ multiplex PCR; TCRdb's copy has only in-frame clones and leaves some out. The table includes 75,000 to 95,000 clones, 70% to 90% detected once. The sample consisted of CD4+ or CD8+ T cells sorted from blood, taken in a trial of the OX40 agonist ivuxolimab. The TCR sequence derives from an adult with an advanced solid tumor such as melanoma, head and neck, liver or kidney cancer. The V call is TRBV18, the J call TRBJ2-2; D not resolved. CDR3: CASSPNVTPGELFF. The CDR3 bases are TGTGCCAGCTCCCCTAACGTCACCCCCGGGGAGCTGTTTTTT.